The following is a T cell receptor (beta chain) sequence with its context. The target antigen is unknown. With 60 Vbeta and 13 Jbeta primers, the PCR was carried out. Using immunoSEQ multiplex PCR, the repertoire was profiled, and TCRdb retains in-frame clones only, with some absent. The data contain approximately 120,000 clones, approximately 81% of them seen just once; the ten biggest clones take up 3% to 4%. The data are from a study of cytomegalovirus exposure and HLA in healthy donors. CDR1 is SGHVS and CDR2 is FQNEAQ in the germline V gene. Trimming stripped 5 bases from V and 11 bases from J, with 18 bases between. There are 13 residues in the CDR3. Study outcomes and limitations: Confirmation in vitro established that three CMV-associated chains were specific for CMV antigens. Later on, analysis showed that most CMV-associated TCR beta chains appeared to be HLA-restricted.

The sample was PBMCs. The TCR was taken from a young man in good health and CMV-seropositive. The gene calls are TRBV7-8 and TRBJ1-1; D is uncertain. The chain's CDR3 is CASSPRERDHAFF. The CDR3 DNA follows: TGTGCCAGCAGCCCAAGAGAGAGGGATCATGCTTTCTTT.